This entry lists 26 T cell receptor beta chains sequenced from one sample in a study of neurological immune-mediated disorders. TCRdb used MiXCR to reprocess the 5' RACE reads, holding one entry per CDR3 protein. The sample includes tens of thousands of distinct CDR3 sequences, 10% of them seen just once. The sample was PBMCs. The receptors here all came from a woman aged 55-70 years with HTLV-1-associated myelopathy (HAM/TSP).

This clonotype was observed many times. The V gene is TRBV20-1, the J gene TRBJ2-1; TRBD2 agrees at 8 bases. CDR1 and CDR2 (germline): DFQATT, SNEGSKA (reference sequence). The CDR3 totals 14 residues. V lost 3 bases to trimming and J lost 6 bases; unmatched junction nucleotides: 7. The CDR3 protein is CSARAGRGVNEQFF. The CDR3 DNA follows: TGCAGTGCTAGGGCCGGGCGGGGGGTCAATGAGCAGTTCTTC.

V gene TRBV20-1 combines with J gene TRBJ2-7; the D call may be TRBD1 or TRBD2 (7 bases each). Germline V gene data show CDR1 as DFQATT and CDR2 as SNEGSKA (reference sequence). The CDR3 runs to 16 residues. Trimming took off 1 base at V and 0 bases at J, with 16 bases between the two ends. The CDR3 sequence: CSARAFRGGNSYEQYF. The DNA of the CDR3 is TGCAGTGCTAGAGCGTTCAGGGGGGGCAACTCCTACGAGCAGTACTTC.

This clonotype came up many times. The J gene is TRBJ2-2, the V gene TRBV5-1; tentatively, D is TRBD1 or TRBD2 (6 bases each). The V and J ends lost 7 bases and 5 bases respectively, with 15 bases between them. Germline-derived CDR1 and CDR2 are SGHRS and YFSETQ. The CDR3 loop spans 14 amino acids. The CDR3 DNA is TGCGCCAGCTCGCCCCGGGGGCAAACCGGGGAGCTGTTTTTT. Translating it yields CASSPRGQTGELFF.

As regards this clonotype: A read error may explain this, as a much larger clone is one base away. The rearrangement links TRBV2 to TRBJ2-3; 8 bases are a match to TRBD2. The CDR3 runs to 15 residues. CDR1 is SNHLY, CDR2 FYNNEI, per germline. Here the CDR3 DNA reads TGTGCCAGCAGTGACTACGGGGGGGGCGTGGATACGAAGTATTTT. Translated, it gives CASSDYGGGVDTKYF.

This clonotype rates as medium-sized. The chain has TRBV5-1 and TRBJ1-1, with D possibly matching TRBD1 (6 bases). Germline CDR1 reads SGHRS; CDR2 reads YFSETQ. The length of the CDR3 is 12 residues. The V end lost 6 bases, the J end lost 3 bases, and 9 bases lay between the germline ends. The CDR3, as DNA: TGCGCCAGCACAGGGGACCACACTGAAGCTTTCTTT. Translation: CASTGDHTEAFF. The whole variable domain, remainder taken from reference TRBV5-1 and TRBJ1-1, is KAGVTQTPRYLIKTRGQQVTLSCSPISGHRSVSWYQQTPGQGLQFLFEYFSETQRNKGNFPGRFSGRQFSNSRSEMNVSTLELGDSALYLCASTGDHTEAFFGQGTRLTVV.

Ten or more counts support this clonotype. The chain recombines TRBV10-3 with TRBJ1-1; D may be TRBD1 (5 bases). CDR1 ENHRY and CDR2 SYGVKD come from the germline V gene. This CDR3 is 13 amino acids long. V was pared by 7 bases and J by 1 base, with 10 bases between. Here the CDR3 DNA reads TGTGCCATCACTGTAGACAGGAACACTGAAGCTTTCTTT. Protein sequence: CAITVDRNTEAFF.

This clonotype was recorded at least ten times. This chain uses TRBV27 with TRBJ2-7; no reliable D call. The CDR3 is 15 residues long. V shed 0 bases and J shed 0 bases, with 9 bases lying between them. Per the germline V gene, CDR1 is MNHEY and CDR2 is SMNVEV (reference sequence). The CDR3, as DNA: TGTGCCAGCAGTTTATCGAGTTGGGTCTCCTACGAGCAGTACTTC. Translating it yields CASSLSSWVSYEQYF.

By share, this clonotype counts as medium-sized. The chain joins TRBV5-1 to TRBJ2-5, with D unresolved. V was cut by 4 bases and J by 2 bases, with 6 bases left in between. Germline values: CDR1 SGHRS, CDR2 YFSETQ. The CDR3 extends over 12 amino acids. The CDR3 region has the DNA TGCGCCAGCAGCCGGGTTCAAGAGACCCAGTACTTC. Its translation: CASSRVQETQYF.

This clonotype was recorded at least ten times. The genes are TRBV5-1 and TRBJ1-1, with D perhaps matching TRBD1 (6 bases). V was cut by 4 bases and J by 0 bases, with 13 bases left in between. Per germline, CDR1 SGHRS and CDR2 YFSETQ. The CDR3 extends over 15 amino acids. The CDR3 bases are TGCGCCAGCAGCCAATTACAGGGTTTGAACACTGAAGCTTTCTTT. Its protein is CASSQLQGLNTEAFF.

This clonotype has a count of ten or more. The chain employs TRBV12-3 or TRBV12-4 and TRBJ2-2; D perhaps matches TRBD2 (6 bases). The CDR3 contains 16 residues. Trimming pared 1 base from V and 4 bases from J, leaving 13 bases between. The CDR3 DNA follows: TGTGCCAGCAGTTTAGACGGCGGGGCCAGCACCGGGGAGCTGTTTTTT. Its translation: CASSLDGGASTGELFF.

Ten or more counts support this clonotype. The chain carries TRBV20-1 and TRBJ2-4; D perhaps matches TRBD2 (6 bases). CDR1 DFQATT and CDR2 SNEGSKA come from the germline V gene (reference sequence). V shed 1 base and J shed 0 bases, with 25 bases lying between them. This CDR3 contains 20 residues. CDR3 nucleotides: TGCAGTGCTAGAGCCAGTCTGGGGGGTTCCCCTCCACTAGCCAAAAACATTCAGTACTTC. Translated, it gives CSARASLGGSPPLAKNIQYF.

The chain employs TRBV20-1 and TRBJ2-1, with D possibly being TRBD1 (5 bases). The CDR3 has 15 residues. Trimming cost V 2 bases and J 1 base, with 12 bases left between them. CDR1 and CDR2 from the germline V gene are DFQATT and SNEGSKA (reference sequence). DNA for the CDR3: TGCAGTGCTAGATATCTCAGGGCGTCCTACAATGAGCAGTTCTTC. Encoded protein: CSARYLRASYNEQFF.

At least ten counts were recorded for this clonotype. The chain employs TRBV5-1 and TRBJ1-2; 12 nucleotides line up with TRBD1. The CDR3 runs to 18 residues. The germline gives CDR1 SGHRS, CDR2 YFSETQ. V lost 5 bases, J lost 6 bases, and 17 bases stayed unmatched. DNA for the CDR3: TGCGCCAGCAGACCGGCTCCGGGACAGGGGGCGTATCAGGATGGCTACACCTTC. Translated: CASRPAPGQGAYQDGYTF. The full variable domain, in which reference TRBV5-1 and TRBJ1-2 provide the parts outside the CDR3, is KAGVTQTPRYLIKTRGQQVTLSCSPISGHRSVSWYQQTPGQGLQFLFEYFSETQRNKGNFPGRFSGRQFSNSRSEMNVSTLELGDSALYLCASRPAPGQGAYQDGYTFGSGTRLTVV.

Ten or more counts support this clonotype. The chain's CDR3 is CASSPSSGGIINEQFF. In DNA, the CDR3 is TGTGCCAGCTCACCATCTAGCGGGGGAATAATCAATGAGCAGTTCTTC. The V gene is TRBV18, the J gene TRBJ2-1; 10 nucleotides agree with TRBD2. The germline CDR1 and CDR2 sequences are KGHSH and LQKENI. CDR3 length equals 16 residues. V dropped 2 bases and J dropped 6; count of bases not matched to a gene: 7.

The sample holds a few counts of this clonotype. The chain uses TRBV10-1 and TRBJ2-1, with 9 bases identical to TRBD1. Per germline, CDR1 WNHNN and CDR2 SYGVQD (reference sequence). The CDR3 has 16 residues. V was clipped by 5 bases and J by 7 bases; unmatched bases: 12. The chain's CDR3 is CASSYLQDRGLNEQFF. The CDR3 nucleotides are TGCGCCAGCAGTTACCTCCAGGACAGGGGTCTTAATGAGCAGTTCTTC.

This clonotype has at least ten counts. J is TRBJ2-3 and V is TRBV11-2; the D is unclear. V was shortened by 5 bases and J by 2 bases, with 14 bases between the two germline ends. The CDR3 is 15 residues long. From germline, CDR1 is SGHAT and CDR2 FQNNGV. The CDR3 nucleotides read TGTGCCAGCAGCCTCCTGGGGTCGGCCACAGATACGCAGTATTTT. Translated: CASSLLGSATDTQYF.

This clonotype came up many times. The V call is TRBV7-9, the J call TRBJ2-7; TRBD1 is a possible D gene (6 bases). CDR1 is SEHNR, CDR2 FQNEAQ, per germline (reference sequence). This CDR3 has 14 residues. The V end was cut by 2 bases, the J end by 5 bases, with 13 bases between. CDR3 protein: CASSLSGVNHEQYF. Here the CDR3 DNA reads TGTGCCAGCAGCTTATCAGGGGTCAACCACGAGCAGTACTTC.

This clonotype has a count of ten or more. The chain is built from TRBV9 and TRBJ1-2; tentatively, D is TRBD1 (5 bases). CDR3 length: 14 residues. The germline V and J ends were trimmed by 0 bases and 2 bases, with 8 bases remaining between them. CDR1 is SGDLS and CDR2 is YYNGEE in the germline V gene. The CDR3 protein is CASSVGDQNYGYTF. CDR3 in DNA: TGTGCCAGCAGCGTAGGGGACCAAAACTATGGCTACACCTTC.

This clonotype was detected many times. The chain combines TRBV7-9 with TRBJ2-1; 10 bases agree with TRBD1. The CDR3 length is 16 residues. In germline, CDR1 is SEHNR, CDR2 FQNEAQ (reference sequence). V was pared by 5 bases and J by 9 bases, with 13 bases of the junction left unmatched. CDR3 protein: CASSPRTGGMASEQFF. The CDR3 DNA sequence: TGTGCCAGCAGCCCCCGGACAGGGGGGATGGCATCTGAGCAGTTCTTC.

By share, this clonotype ranks as medium-sized. This chain joins TRBV7-9 and TRBJ2-7, with D tentatively TRBD2 (7 bases). V was clipped by 8 bases and J by 2 bases, with 10 bases between them. This CDR3 contains 12 residues. Germline values: CDR1 SEHNR, CDR2 FQNEAQ (reference sequence). The CDR3 DNA follows: TGTGCCAGCCGGGGGGCAGCCTACGAGCAGTACTTC. It specifies CASRGAAYEQYF.

This clonotype was counted many times. This chain connects TRBV20-1 to TRBJ2-2, with 9 positions matching TRBD2. There are 13 residues in the CDR3. In germline, CDR1 is DFQATT, CDR2 SNEGSKA (reference sequence). The junction had 5 bases not matched to a gene; V was cut back by 5 bases and J by 7 bases. This CDR3 reads CSALGLAGGELFF. The DNA for the CDR3 is TGCAGTGCTTTGGGACTAGCTGGCGGGGAGCTGTTTTTT.

This clonotype was seen ten or more times. The chain is built from TRBV5-1 and TRBJ2-2; 7 nucleotides line up with TRBD1. This CDR3 is built from 17 residues. From germline, CDR1 is SGHRS and CDR2 YFSETQ. Unmatched junction bases numbered 10, after V lost 0 bases and J lost 5 bases. DNA of the CDR3: TGCGCCAGCAGCTTGGCACTGAGGGACAGAGGGACCGGGGAGCTGTTTTTT. Its translation: CASSLALRDRGTGELFF.

This chain joins TRBV10-3 and TRBJ1-2, with D possibly matching TRBD1 (5 bases). The length of the CDR3 is 16 residues. The V gene lost 4 bases and the J gene lost 7 bases, with 22 bases spanning the gap. Looked up from germline, CDR1 is ENHRY and CDR2 is SYGVKD. CDR3 protein: CAISAPIKQGAGGYTF. DNA for the CDR3: TGTGCCATCAGTGCACCGATAAAACAAGGGGCCGGTGGCTACACCTTC.

The count of this clonotype is one. The chain combines TRBV6-1 with TRBJ2-1, with 13 positions matching TRBD2. CDR1 and CDR2 (germline): MNHNS, SASEGT. V shed 6 bases and J 1 base; nucleotides not matched to a gene: 12. The CDR3 has 19 amino acids. CDR3 amino acids: CASRRPTLAGGHSYNEQFF. In nucleotides, the CDR3 is TGTGCCAGCAGAAGACCTACACTAGCGGGGGGGCATTCCTACAATGAGCAGTTCTTC.

Many counts were recorded for this clonotype. The chain couples TRBV20-1 to TRBJ1-1, with TRBD1 matching 10 bases. Germline V lookup: CDR1 DFQATT, CDR2 SNEGSKA (reference sequence). The CDR3 runs to 15 residues. Losses at the gene ends were 6 bases for V and 4 bases for J; bases not matched to a gene: 11. The chain's CDR3 is CSAERGQGWATEAFF. The CDR3 region has the DNA TGCAGTGCGGAAAGGGGACAGGGGTGGGCCACTGAAGCTTTCTTT.

This clonotype occurred many times. The V gene is TRBV12-3 or TRBV12-4, the J gene TRBJ1-3, with a possible D match to TRBD1 (5 bases). With 3 bases removed from V and 2 bases from J, the gap between germline ends came to 17 bases. The CDR3 length is 17 residues. The CDR3, as DNA: TGTGCCAGCAGTTTGTGGCGAGGGGAGTACGCTGGAAACACCATATATTTT. Protein product: CASSLWRGEYAGNTIYF.